This T cell receptor (beta chain) emerged from a study of OX40 agonist ivuxolimab in advanced cancers. On the study more broadly: Those treated in dose escalation had hepatocellular carcinoma, melanoma, renal cell cancer or head and neck cancer.

Looked up from germline, CDR1 is SGHRS and CDR2 is YFSETQ. CDR3 length: 15 residues. Between the trimmed V and J ends, which lost 2 bases and 0 bases, there was a span of 8 bases. Findings and limits, study-wide: Clonal expansion by week 6 occurred in CD4+ and CD8+ blood T cells (at 0.1 to 3.0 mg/kg). Also showing low normalized T-cell clonal expansion were some of the nonresponders.

The table came from immunoSEQ multiplex PCR; TCRdb's copy has only in-frame clones and leaves some out. The table lists under 90,000 clones, approximately 81% of them singletons, with about 2.1% in the top ten. Concerning this clone itself: Its cognate antigen is unknown.

Blood sampling was done at baseline, cycle 4 day 1, and cycle 7 day 1. The sequence came from an adult with an advanced solid tumor such as melanoma, head and neck, liver or kidney cancer. The rearrangement links TRBV5-1 to TRBJ1-4; D might be TRBD1 (6 bases). The sequences come from CD4+ or CD8+ T cells sorted from blood, collected in a trial of the OX40 agonist ivuxolimab. The CDR3 sequence: CASSFGQPTNEKLFF. CDR3 sequence (DNA): TGCGCCAGCAGCTTCGGACAGCCAACTAATGAAAAACTGTTTTTT.